These 18 T cell receptor beta chains came from one sample sequenced in a study of neurological immune-mediated disorders. TCRdb reanalysed the 5' RACE reads using MiXCR and keeps one entry per CDR3 protein. This sample has around 100,000 distinct CDR3 sequences, with roughly 10% found just once. Time point in this sample: longitudinal time-point 3. Source material: PBMCs. All receptors come from a female donor with HTLV-1-associated myelopathy (HAM/TSP).

There are many counts of this clonotype. The rearrangement joins TRBV29-1 to TRBJ2-1; 8 positions match TRBD2. Germline V CDR1 and CDR2: SQVTM, ANQGSEA. Trimming took 7 bases from V and 0 from J; bases not matched to a gene: 2. This CDR3 is built from 13 residues. The CDR3: CSAGGDSYNEQFF. CDR3 bases: TGCAGCGCCGGGGGGGACTCCTACAATGAGCAGTTCTTC.

This clonotype was counted at least ten times. The chain links TRBV5-1 to TRBJ2-2, with 9 bases aligning to TRBD2. V gave up 5 bases and J gave up 0 bases; unmatched junction bases: 8. Germline CDR1 reads SGHRS; CDR2 reads YFSETQ. The CDR3 runs 17 residues. As DNA, the CDR3 is TGCGCCAGCAGAAAACTAGCGGGCCCCCCGAACACCGGGGAGCTGTTTTTT. It yields the protein CASRKLAGPPNTGELFF.

The rearrangement joins TRBV14 to TRBJ2-2; D is tentatively TRBD1 or TRBD2 (5 bases each). Trimming stripped 7 bases from V and 2 bases from J, with 14 bases between. From germline, CDR1 is SGHDN and CDR2 FVKESK. This CDR3 spans 15 amino acids. In DNA form, the CDR3 reads TGTGCCAGCATCTCGTTTCGGGGCAACACCGGGGAGCTGTTTTTT. This sequence encodes CASISFRGNTGELFF.

This clonotype was seen repeatedly, ten times or more. The gene calls are TRBV7-2 and TRBJ2-7, with no clear D. This CDR3 is built from 14 residues. Germline-derived CDR1 and CDR2 are SGHTA and FQGNSA. Trimming removed 1 base at V and 4 bases at J, with 11 bases between. CDR3 nucleotide sequence: TGTGCCAGCAGCTTAGGGCACAGCCTTTACGAGCAGTACTTC. Translated, it gives CASSLGHSLYEQYF.

The table lists this clonotype with many counts. The V call is TRBV5-1, the J call TRBJ2-3; 8 bases are a match to TRBD1. Germline CDR1 is SGHRS and CDR2 is YFSETQ. The V gene end was trimmed by 4 bases and the J gene end by 0 bases; junction bases not matched to a gene: 4. This CDR3 has 15 residues. As DNA, the CDR3 is TGCGCCAGCAGCCCGCGGACAGGGAGCACAGATACGCAGTATTTT. Encoded protein: CASSPRTGSTDTQYF.

This clonotype was counted only a few times. V and J are TRBV7-8 and TRBJ2-7, with 7 bases matching TRBD1. The V segment lost 2 bases and the J segment 3 bases; nucleotides outside the gene matches: 10. The CDR3 sequence is 16 residues long. Germline CDR1 reads SGHVS; CDR2 reads FQNEAQ. CDR3: CASSLRGGAGIYEQYF. As DNA, the CDR3 is TGTGCCAGCAGCTTAAGAGGGGGCGCCGGAATCTACGAGCAGTACTTC.

This clonotype was seen many times. This chain uses TRBV7-9 with TRBJ2-2, with TRBD2 matching over 11 bases. CDR1 is SEHNR and CDR2 is FQNEAQ in the germline V gene (reference sequence). The ends lost 6 bases at V and 4 bases at J; junction bases unmatched: 1. The CDR3 extends over 14 amino acids. CDR3 loop: CASRTSGATGELFF. The CDR3, as DNA: TGTGCCAGCAGGACTAGCGGGGCCACCGGGGAGCTGTTTTTT.

The chain couples TRBV4-2 to TRBJ2-5; D remains ambiguous. Germline CDR1 LGHNA, CDR2 YNFKEQ. V shed 8 bases and J shed 0 bases, with 13 bases lying between them. This CDR3 region has 14 residues. The CDR3 nucleotides are TGTGCCAGCTGCCTTGGTACTAACCAAGAGACCCAGTACTTC. Translating it yields CASCLGTNQETQYF.

This clonotype was recorded many times. The chain carries TRBV7-2 and TRBJ2-3; D is unclear. CDR3 size: 15 residues. Trimming shortened V by 4 bases and J by 6 bases, and 17 bases separated the two germline ends. The germline V gene has CDR1 SGHTA and CDR2 FQGNSA. This CDR3 reads CASSSRSRGWDTQYF. CDR3 nucleotide sequence: TGTGCCAGCAGCTCTAGGTCCCGAGGATGGGATACGCAGTATTTT.

In its sample, this clonotype was seen many times. The rearrangement uses TRBV5-1 and TRBJ1-5; 7 bases fit TRBD1. CDR1 and CDR2 (germline): SGHRS, YFSETQ. CDR3 length: 15 amino acids. The V gene end was trimmed by 4 bases and the J gene end by 2 bases; junction bases not matched to a gene: 6. The CDR3 DNA sequence: TGCGCCAGCAGCCCGGGACAGCCGGGCAATCAGCCCCAGCATTTT. Residues: CASSPGQPGNQPQHF. Looking up the rest from reference TRBV5-1 and TRBJ1-5 gives the full variable domain: KAGVTQTPRYLIKTRGQQVTLSCSPISGHRSVSWYQQTPGQGLQFLFEYFSETQRNKGNFPGRFSGRQFSNSRSEMNVSTLELGDSALYLCASSPGQPGNQPQHFGDGTRLSIL.

This clonotype was seen ten or more times. The chain couples TRBV6-5 to TRBJ2-6; possibly TRBD1 or TRBD2 for D (5 bases each). The CDR3 extends over 16 amino acids. CDR1 MNHEY and CDR2 SVGAGI come from the germline V gene. V was trimmed by 5 bases and J by 0 bases, leaving 11 bases between them. CDR3 sequence reads: CASSPGRVSGANVLTF. As DNA, the CDR3 is TGTGCCAGCAGTCCGGGACGGGTCTCTGGGGCCAACGTCCTGACTTTC.

The V gene is TRBV6-5, the J gene TRBJ2-7; TRBD1 agrees at 10 bases. V lost 0 bases, J lost 5 bases, and 10 bases stayed unmatched. Per germline, CDR1 MNHEY and CDR2 SVGAGI. This CDR3 has 17 amino acids. The CDR3 here is CASSYSRSGTGVHEQYF. DNA of the CDR3: TGTGCCAGCAGTTACTCGAGGTCTGGGACAGGGGTTCACGAGCAGTACTTC.

This clonotype was detected ten times or more. The chain couples TRBV5-6 to TRBJ2-1; TRBD1 matches 8 bases. CDR1 and CDR2 (germline): SGHDT, YYEEEE. The CDR3 contains 16 residues. V gave up 4 bases and J gave up 2 bases; unmatched junction bases: 8. CDR3 nucleotides: TGTGCCAGCAGCCCCCGGACAGGGAGCACCTACAATGAGCAGTTCTTC. Translation: CASSPRTGSTYNEQFF.

At least ten counts were recorded for this clonotype. The rearrangement uses TRBV28 and TRBJ2-4, with D maybe TRBD2 (5 bases). The CDR3 is 15 amino acids. Trimming pared 5 bases from V and 3 bases from J, leaving 14 bases between. CDR1 and CDR2 (germline): MDHEN, SYDVKM. CDR3 nucleotides: TGTGCCAGCAGTCCGCGAGGGAAAGACAAAAACATTCAGTACTTC. This translates into CASSPRGKDKNIQYF.

The chain joins TRBV18 to TRBJ2-7; TRBD2 matches at 12 bases. J was trimmed by 2 bases and V by 2 bases; bases with no gene match: 4. The germline gives CDR1 KGHSH, CDR2 LQKENI. The CDR3 spans 16 residues. This CDR3 is CASSPATSGGPYEQYV. DNA of the CDR3: TGTGCCAGCTCACCAGCGACTAGCGGGGGCCCCTACGAGCAGTACGTC.

This clonotype was recorded a few times. This sequence joins TRBV7-2 and TRBJ2-7; D ambiguous. Germline CDR1 SGHTA, CDR2 FQGNSA. The CDR3 loop spans 12 amino acids. Trimming took 3 bases from V and 3 from J, leaving 6 bases between them. The CDR3, as DNA: TGTGCCAGCAGCTTTGGGTTCTACGAGCAGTACTTC. This translates into CASSFGFYEQYF.

This clonotype has ten or more counts. The chain joins TRBV6-5 to TRBJ1-1; no reliable D call. CDR3 length equals 13 residues. CDR1 and CDR2 from the germline V gene are MNHEY and SVGAGI. V lost 0 bases and J lost 4, with 6 bases in between. The CDR3 sequence: CASSYSVATEAFF. The CDR3 DNA reads TGTGCCAGCAGTTACTCGGTCGCCACTGAAGCTTTCTTT.

The sample holds many counts of this clonotype. V gene TRBV5-1 combines with J gene TRBJ1-3; D gene uncertain. V was pared by 0 bases and J by 0 bases, with 10 bases between. The germline V gene encodes CDR1 SGHRS and CDR2 YFSETQ. The length of the CDR3 is 16 residues. The CDR3 region has the DNA TGCGCCAGCAGCTTGGAGGGCGATCCCTCTGGAAACACCATATATTTT. The encoded protein is CASSLEGDPSGNTIYF.